This T cell receptor (beta chain) was captured in a study of beta chain features in type 1 diabetes. Averaging roughly 120 mL, one heparinised blood draw came from each individual donor. Points on this clone: The antigen remains unidentified.

cDNA synthesis used the whole RNA isolate, giving expressed TCRB sequences. Naive, central memory and regulatory T cell samples yielded roughly 3.6 million reads on average. Clones were read by immunoSEQ multiplex PCR, and TCRdb kept only the in-frame ones, dropping some. The sample has some 250,000 clones; approximately 14% are singletons. The V gene end was trimmed by 3 bases and the J gene end by 0 bases; junction bases not matched to a gene: 2. Germline V lookup: CDR1 MNHEY, CDR2 SMNVEV (reference sequence). The CDR3 has 14 amino acids. Study findings and constraints: Shortening of TCRB CDR3s, moderate but significant, appeared in all four CD4+ subsets of Type 1 diabetes patients. Reads derived from cDNA could over-represent cells showing high TCR expression.

The clonotype was recovered from a man aged 25-45 years with type 1 diabetes. The sample comprised naive CD4+ T cells from blood. V is TRBV27 and J is TRBJ2-7, with 7 bases that match TRBD2. In nucleotides, the CDR3 is TGTGCCAGCAGTTTTGAGCGGGACTCCTACGAGCAGTACTTC. Encoded protein: CASSFERDSYEQYF.